These 20 T cell receptor beta chains were all obtained from the same sample, sequenced in a study of identifying expanded T cells in peripheral blood. Generated by immunoSEQ multiplex PCR, the TCRdb table keeps only in-frame clones and is missing some. Of about 98,000 clones in the sample, approximately 90% are singletons; the top ten hold 11% to 15%. Sequenced input: blood. Receptor source: a person aged 18 to 75 in good health.

This chain links TRBV4-1 with TRBJ1-4; a weak D match, TRBD1 (5 bases). Germline lookup yields CDR1 MGHRA and CDR2 YSYEKL. Trimming removed 1 base at V and 8 bases at J, with 20 bases between. The CDR3 contains 17 residues. The CDR3: CASSQGVGGTAGEKLFF. The CDR3 bases are TGCGCCAGCAGCCAAGGTGTAGGTGGGACGGCGGGAGAAAAACTGTTTTTT.

This chain uses TRBV6-6 with TRBJ1-4; 8 nucleotides match TRBD1. V shed 6 bases, J shed 8 bases, and the junction held 14 bases outside the gene matches. This CDR3 spans 16 amino acids. The germline CDR1 and CDR2 sequences are MNHNY and SVGAGI (reference sequence). Here the CDR3 reads CASSTTTDRGEEKLFF. The CDR3 bases are TGTGCCAGCAGCACCACCACAGACAGGGGTGAAGAAAAACTGTTTTTT.

The V and J genes are TRBV6-5 and TRBJ2-5, with a tentative D call TRBD1 (6 bases). The V end was cut by 6 bases, the J end by 1 base, with 12 bases between. The CDR3 extends over 14 amino acids. The germline V gene has CDR1 MNHEY and CDR2 SVGAGI. CDR3 sequence reads: CASSLAGAQETQYF. CDR3 in DNA: TGTGCCAGCAGCCTCGCAGGGGCCCAAGAGACCCAGTACTTC.

The genes are TRBV5-1 and TRBJ2-3; D gene ambiguous. The CDR3 runs 14 residues. V shed 2 bases and J shed 1 base, with 8 bases lying between them. Germline V gene lookup returns CDR1 SGHRS and CDR2 YFSETQ. The CDR3 DNA reads as TGCGCCAGCAGCTTTGGGGATGGCACAGATACGCAGTATTTT. The encoded protein is CASSFGDGTDTQYF.

In its sample, this clone was seen once. The V gene is TRBV6-5, the J gene TRBJ1-1; a weak D match, TRBD1 (5 bases). Germline V CDR1 and CDR2: MNHEY, SVGAGI. The CDR3 spans 14 residues. Trimming took 2 bases from V and 6 from J, leaving 13 bases between them. As DNA, the CDR3 is TGTGCCAGCAGTTACGGGGATGGCAGGGCTGAAGCTTTCTTT. This translates into CASSYGDGRAEAFF.

This chain joins TRBV7-3 and TRBJ2-1; 8 bases are shared with TRBD2. Unmatched junction bases numbered 8, after V lost 6 bases and J lost 7 bases. This CDR3 is 14 amino acids long. Looked up from germline, CDR1 is SGHTA and CDR2 is FQGTGA. This chain's CDR3 is CASRTSGLGNEQFF. The CDR3 DNA reads TGTGCCAGCAGAACTAGCGGACTGGGAAATGAGCAGTTCTTC. The whole variable domain, filled in from reference TRBV7-3 and TRBJ2-1, reads GAGVSQTPSNKVTEKGKYVELRCDPISGHTALYWYRQSLGQGPEFLIYFQGTGAADDSGLPNDRFFAVRPEGSVSTLKIQRTERGDSAVYLCASRTSGLGNEQFFGPGTRLTVL.

The chain employs TRBV6-4 and TRBJ1-5; D is undetermined. V was trimmed by 2 bases and J by 4 bases, leaving 9 bases between them. This CDR3 contains 14 residues. In germline, CDR1 is MRHNA, CDR2 SNTAGT. The CDR3 sequence is CASSDHPSNQPQHF. For the CDR3, the DNA is TGTGCCAGCAGTGACCATCCTTCTAATCAGCCCCAGCATTTT.

The chain links TRBV10-3 to TRBJ2-3; D unclear. The CDR3 contains 13 residues. Trimming took off 2 bases at V and 4 bases at J, with 7 bases between the two ends. Germline CDR1 is ENHRY and CDR2 is SYGVKD. DNA for the CDR3: TGTGCCATCAGTGAGCGAGACTCAGATACGCAGTATTTT. Residues: CAISERDSDTQYF.

V is TRBV6-6 and J is TRBJ2-7; possible D gene TRBD2, 6 bases. Germline CDR1 reads MNHNY; CDR2 reads SVGAGI (reference sequence). V was clipped by 6 bases and J by 3 bases, with 12 bases between them. The CDR3 spans 13 residues. The CDR3 sequence: CASRGTERYEQYF. The CDR3 DNA is TGTGCCAGCAGAGGGACTGAGCGCTACGAGCAGTACTTC.

The rearrangement joins TRBV25-1 to TRBJ1-2; TRBD1 agrees at 7 bases. The V segment lost 5 bases and the J segment 5 bases; nucleotides outside the gene matches: 8. This CDR3 has 14 residues. CDR1 and CDR2 from the germline V gene are MGHDK and SYGVNS. CDR3: CASSTPGTVYGYTF. In DNA form, the CDR3 reads TGTGCCAGCAGTACCCCAGGGACAGTGTATGGCTACACCTTC.

This clone appeared once. The chain joins TRBV19 to TRBJ2-7; TRBD2 is a possible D gene (5 bases). This CDR3 is built from 15 residues. Trimming shortened V by 5 bases and J by 1 base, and 15 bases separated the two germline ends. The germline gives CDR1 LNHDA, CDR2 SQIVND (reference sequence). The CDR3 loop is CASSQGLAGSYEQYF. The CDR3 coding sequence is TGTGCCAGTAGTCAAGGTCTCGCGGGTTCCTACGAGCAGTACTTC. The full variable domain, its missing parts supplied by reference TRBV19 and TRBJ2-7, is DGGITQSPKYLFRKEGQNVTLSCEQNLNHDAMYWYRQDPGQGLRLIYYSQIVNDFQKGDIAEGYSVSREKKESFPLTVTSAQKNPTAFYLCASSQGLAGSYEQYFGPGTRLTVT.

The V and J genes are TRBV5-8 and TRBJ1-1; 7 nucleotides match TRBD1. With V trimmed by 4 bases and J by 0 bases, 6 bases remained unmatched. This CDR3 is 15 amino acids long. The germline V gene encodes CDR1 SGHTS and CDR2 YDEGEE. CDR3 nucleotides: TGTGCCAGCAGCGGGACAGTTGGAATGAACACTGAAGCTTTCTTT. Translating gives CASSGTVGMNTEAFF.

This chain uses TRBV27 with TRBJ1-2; the match to TRBD1 covers 8 bases. The CDR3 consists of 14 residues. V shed 6 bases, J shed 3 bases, and the junction held 6 bases outside the gene matches. Germline values: CDR1 MNHEY, CDR2 SMNVEV (reference sequence). This CDR3 is CASRDRADYYGYTF. Written as DNA, the CDR3 is TGTGCCAGCAGGGACAGGGCCGACTACTATGGCTACACCTTC.

This clone was recorded only once. The chain combines TRBV11-2 with TRBJ1-6; 9 bases fit TRBD1. Germline trimming cut 3 bases from V and 7 bases from J; bases unmatched to any gene: 16. Germline V lookup: CDR1 SGHAT, CDR2 FQNNGV. There are 19 residues in the CDR3. The CDR3 nucleotides are TGTGCCAGCAGCTTTGGCCTTCATACAGGGGGCTCAGTGAATTCACCCCTCCACTTT. It encodes CASSFGLHTGGSVNSPLHF. The whole variable domain, filled in from reference TRBV11-2 and TRBJ1-6, reads EAGVAQSPRYKIIEKRQSVAFWCNPISGHATLYWYQQILGQGPKLLIQFQNNGVVDDSQLPKDRFSAERLKGVDSTLKIQPAKLEDSAVYLCASSFGLHTGGSVNSPLHFGNGTRLTVT.

The genes are TRBV27 and TRBJ2-1, with 14 bases fitting TRBD2. The V gene end was trimmed by 5 bases and the J gene end by 3 bases; junction bases not matched to a gene: 15. CDR1 and CDR2 (germline): MNHEY, SMNVEV (reference sequence). The CDR3 has 20 residues. For the CDR3, the DNA is TGTGCCAGCAGTAACGCTAGAGGACTAGCGGGGGGCTCAAACTACAATGAGCAGTTCTTC. Its protein is CASSNARGLAGGSNYNEQFF.

V gene TRBV2 combines with J gene TRBJ2-5; D call uncertain. This CDR3 region has 12 residues. Germline lookup yields CDR1 SNHLY and CDR2 FYNNEI. V lost 9 bases and J 3 bases, leaving 11 bases between the germline ends. The CDR3 region has the DNA TGTGCCAGTTCTTTAGTCGAAGAGACCCAGTACTTC. Translated: CASSLVEETQYF.

CDR3 loop: CASSAGGGQGGQYF. The DNA for the CDR3 is TGTGCCAGCAGTGCCGGCGGAGGGCAAGGAGGGCAGTATTTT. This sequence joins TRBV2 and TRBJ2-3, with D possibly matching TRBD2 (6 bases). Germline loops: CDR1 SNHLY, CDR2 FYNNEI. V was cut by 4 bases and J by 11 bases, with 19 bases left in between. The CDR3 totals 14 residues.

This clone was counted once. This sequence joins TRBV6-5 and TRBJ1-5, with 9 bases fitting TRBD1. CDR3 size: 15 residues. Losses at the gene ends were 6 bases for V and 2 bases for J; bases not matched to a gene: 5. CDR1 MNHEY and CDR2 SVGAGI come from the germline V gene. The CDR3 protein is CASRAQGAGNQPQHF. CDR3 bases: TGTGCCAGCAGGGCACAGGGGGCCGGCAATCAGCCCCAGCATTTT.

The count of this clone is one. The chain couples TRBV18 to TRBJ2-7, with D perhaps TRBD1 or TRBD2 (5 bases each). This CDR3 comprises 13 residues. CDR1 and CDR2 from the germline V gene are KGHSH and LQKENI. V was pared by 7 bases and J by 0 bases, with 10 bases between. Written as DNA, the CDR3 is TGTGCCAGCTTGGGGGACGTCTCCTACGAGCAGTACTTC. It codes for CASLGDVSYEQYF.

To note about this clone: Germline is not matched at one junction end, which may reflect a read error. The rearrangement uses TRBV28 and TRBJ2-1; D might be TRBD2 (5 bases). Germline CDR1 and CDR2: MDHEN and SYDVKM. The CDR3 consists of 15 residues. DNA of the CDR3: TGTGACAGCAGTTTAGGAGCGGAAAACTACAATGAGCAGTTCTTC. Its protein product is CDSSLGAENYNEQFF.